The subject of this entry is one T cell receptor beta chain. What it recognizes is unknown. This entry belongs to a study of T cell repertoires in cytomegalovirus infection. The wider study: The authors used CMV epitopes that were HLA-C-restricted (recently identified) and HLA-B-restricted (well studied). General observations from the study: The ex vivo response was dominated by HLA-C-restricted CMV-specific TCR beta clonotypes.

Via MiXCR, TCRdb re-called the reads, giving one row per CDR3 protein. This table has 450,000 to 600,000 distinct CDR3 sequences, roughly a third appearing once. CDR1 and CDR2 (germline): MNHEY, SVGEGT. The length of the CDR3 is 14 residues. Trimming took off 2 bases at V and 5 bases at J, with 9 bases between the two ends. The sample here was cultured PBMCs, taken from culture after CMV antigen stimulation. The chain combines TRBV6-2 or TRBV6-3 with TRBJ2-2; the D is unclear. This TCR came from a human donor in good health (CMV status not recorded). Some clones in this sample may be carry-over from other donors' samples. Here the CDR3 reads CASSYVRQTGELFF. CDR3 bases: TGTGCCAGCAGTTACGTTCGTCAAACCGGGGAGCTGTTTTTT.